Listed below are T cell receptor beta chains from one sample, sequenced in a study of Ad26.COV2.S vaccination and SARS-CoV-2 variants. Libraries were prepared by immunoSEQ multiplex PCR; TCRdb keeps only in-frame clonotypes and omits some of them. The sample yields hundreds of thousands of clones, 70% to 90% seen once. Here the sequenced sample was peripheral blood, taken in a trial of Ad26.COV2.S vaccine versus placebo. These receptors came from a person between 18 and 59 years old who received the Ad26.COV2.S COVID-19 vaccine or a placebo. CDR3s leave out the opening cysteine and the closing phenylalanine or tryptophan.

ASSLAGLAGVLDTQY	15	TRBV11-1
ASSPRLSYEQY	11	TRBV11-1
ASRRGTFYGYT	11	TRBV19
ASRARTGGLYGYT	13	TRBV27
ASSDTSGTSDEQF	13	TRBV6-2/TRBV6-3
AISAGASGLGTYNEQF	16	TRBV10-3
ASTSGPDRVVYEQY	14	TRBV5-1
ASSPRRVGNEQF	12	TRBV7-9
ASSRTGRNTEAF	12	TRBV6-2/TRBV6-3
AWSYGYEQY	9	TRBV30
ASSIRRGTNEKLF	13	TRBV19
ASSTGTSGVTRTQY	14	TRBV4-3
AISGGGTQETQY	12	TRBV10-3
ASSIDLVLDQRSSYEQY	17	TRBV19
ASSDSGESPLH	11	TRBV6-4
ASSRTAPNYGYT	12	TRBV19
ASSLAGGNTEAF	12	TRBV5-1
ASSDGDPWNTEAF	13	TRBV25-1
ASSSGLADNEQF	12	TRBV5-1
ASSYSKRGPHSYNSPLH	17	TRBV6-7
ASSLGDRGSYEQY	13	TRBV5-6